This is a list of T cell receptor beta chains from one sample in a study of T cells in Graves' hyperthyroidism and ophthalmopathy. TCRdb itself ran the multiplex PCR reads through MiXCR, one entry per CDR3 protein. The repertoire includes about 160,000 distinct CDR3 sequences, about 9.4% of them detected once, and about 20% sits in the top ten. Sequenced sample: blood. These receptors originate from a woman aged 18 to 35 with Graves' hyperthyroidism that later progressed to Graves' ophthalmopathy. Each CDR3 is given with its conserved first and last residue. D genes are given only for firm matches. Clone size appears in some rows only: once, few, many, or a class for an expanded clone.

V gene	clone size	D gene	J gene	CDR3 length	CDR3 DNA	CDR3 protein
TRBV3-1	many	TRBD1	TRBJ1-1	15	TGTGCCAGCAGCCAAGGGAGGACAGGCCATGGGGCAGCTTTCTTT	CASSQGRTGHGAAFF
TRBV5-6	many	.	TRBJ2-2	16	TGTGCCAGCAGCGATATGGGACGGCAGTGGGCCGGGGAGCTGTTTTTT	CASSDMGRQWAGELFF
TRBV9	few	.	TRBJ1-5	15	TGTGCCAGCAGCGTAGGGGGGGGGGGCAATCAGCCCCAGCATTTT	CASSVGGGGNQPQHF
TRBV20-1	many	TRBD2	TRBJ2-1	20	TGCAGTGCTAGAAAAAAGACTAGCGGGGTTGTCTTGAGCTCCTACAATGAGCAGTTCTTC	CSARKKTSGVVLSSYNEQFF
TRBV11-2	many	.	TRBJ2-7	16	TGTGCCAGCAGCTTAGCAGGTATCAGGAGCTCCTACGAGCAGTACTTC	CASSLAGIRSSYEQYF
TRBV19	many	TRBD2	TRBJ2-3	12	TGTGCCGCGGGAGAGATTGGCGATACGCAGTATTTT	CAAGEIGDTQYF
TRBV5-6	many	TRBD1	TRBJ1-2	13	TGTGCCAGCAGCGTTAGGACAGGGCATGGCTACACCTTC	CASSVRTGHGYTF
TRBV5-1	many	TRBD2	TRBJ2-3	16	TGCGCCAGCAGCTTGAAGGGCGGGAGTTTCACAGATACGCAGTATTTT	CASSLKGGSFTDTQYF
TRBV5-1	few	TRBD2	TRBJ2-5	15	TGCGCCAGCAGGACCCTGGGGACTAGGCAAGAGACCCAGTACTTC	CASRTLGTRQETQYF
TRBV27	.	.	TRBJ2-7	16	TGTGCCAGCAGTCCCCGGGAGACCCATCAGGGCTACGAGCAGTACTTC	CASSPRETHQGYEQYF
TRBV28	many	.	TRBJ1-1	14	TGTGCCAGCAGTTTCACCACAGTTAACACTGAAGCTTTCTTT	CASSFTTVNTEAFF
TRBV6-1	many	.	TRBJ1-1	12	TGTGCCGACAGCCTCATGAACACTGAAGCTTTCTTT	CADSLMNTEAFF
TRBV20-1	.	TRBD1	TRBJ1-2	16	TGCAGTGCTAGTATTCGACAGGGGACATTTAACTATGGCTACACCTTC	CSASIRQGTFNYGYTF
TRBV28	many	.	TRBJ1-1	13	TGTGCCAGCACACAGGTTGTGTTCACTGAAGCTTTCTTT	CASTQVVFTEAFF
TRBV30	many	TRBD1	TRBJ1-2	16	TGTGCCTGGAGTACCCGAAGGACAGGGATTAATTATGGCTACACCTTC	CAWSTRRTGINYGYTF
TRBV3-1	.	.	TRBJ1-3	17	TGTGCCAGCAGCCAAGAGAATTTCAGGGGCGGCGGAAACACCATATATTTT	CASSQENFRGGGNTIYF
TRBV6-2/TRBV6-3	many	.	TRBJ2-5	16	TGTGCCAGCAGTTACTCGGCAGGAGAAGTACAAGAGACCCAGTACTTC	CASSYSAGEVQETQYF
TRBV6-1	many	.	TRBJ1-1	12	TGTGCCAGCAGTGAACGTGGCGGTGAAGCTTTCTTT	CASSERGGEAFF
TRBV7-8	many	TRBD2	TRBJ2-1	15	TGTGCCAGCAGCTTAACTAGCGGGAGTCGAAATGAGCAGTTCTTC	CASSLTSGSRNEQFF
TRBV19	many	TRBD2	TRBJ2-2	14	TGTGCCAGTAGTCCGGGACTAGTAGGCGGGGAGCTGTTTTTT	CASSPGLVGGELFF
TRBV12-3/TRBV12-4	many	.	TRBJ1-3	14	TGTGCCAGCAGGGGCGGATTCTCTGGAAACACCATATATTTT	CASRGGFSGNTIYF
TRBV18	few	.	TRBJ2-7	14	TGTGCCAGCTCACGCCCGGGCGGGACGGGCGAGCAGTACTTC	CASSRPGGTGEQYF
TRBV28	many	.	TRBJ2-5	12	TGTGCCAGCAGGGACAGCCAAGAGACCCAGTACTTC	CASRDSQETQYF